The TCR beta chain under discussion was sequenced for a study of T cells in Graves' hyperthyroidism and ophthalmopathy. 10 ml fresh peripheral blood yielded the PBMCs. Germline CDR1 and CDR2: KGHSH and LQKENI. The CDR3 is made up of 16 amino acids. Trimming took 0 bases from V and 0 from J; bases not matched to a gene: 1. Researchers amplified the TCR beta CDR3 regions from RNA transcripts. The HTBI set primed first-round TCR CDR3 RT-PCR. TCRdb independently ran MiXCR on the multiplex PCR reads; one entry per CDR3 protein. The table includes roughly 400,000 distinct CDR3 sequences, 15% to 18% detected once.

Sequences were obtained from blood. The TCR sequence derives from a woman between 18 and 29 years old with Graves' hyperthyroidism that later progressed to Graves' ophthalmopathy. The J gene is TRBJ1-5, the V gene TRBV18; 8 positions agree with TRBD1. CDR3 nucleotides: TGTGCCAGCTCACCACCGGACAGGGATAGCAATCAGCCCCAGCATTTT. Protein product: CASSPPDRDSNQPQHF.